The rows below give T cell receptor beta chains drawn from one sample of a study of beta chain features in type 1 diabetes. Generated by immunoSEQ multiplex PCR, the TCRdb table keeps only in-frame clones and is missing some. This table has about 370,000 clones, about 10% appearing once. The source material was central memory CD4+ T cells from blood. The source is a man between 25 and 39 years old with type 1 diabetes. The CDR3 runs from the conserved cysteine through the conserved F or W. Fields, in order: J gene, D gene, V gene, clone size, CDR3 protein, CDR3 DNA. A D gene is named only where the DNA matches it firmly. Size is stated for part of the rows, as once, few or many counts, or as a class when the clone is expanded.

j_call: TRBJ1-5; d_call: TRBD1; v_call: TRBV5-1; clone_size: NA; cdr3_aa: CASSLGQGDRQPQHF; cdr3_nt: TGCGCCAGCAGCTTGGGACAGGGGGATCGGCAGCCCCAGCATTTT
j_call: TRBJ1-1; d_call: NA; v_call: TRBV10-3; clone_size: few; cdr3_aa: CAISDPTMQGITEAFF; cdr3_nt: TGTGCCATCAGTGACCCCACCATGCAGGGGATCACTGAAGCTTTCTTT
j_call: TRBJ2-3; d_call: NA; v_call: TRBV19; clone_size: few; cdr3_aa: CASSTSGGDRATQYF; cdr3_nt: TGTGCCAGTAGTACTTCGGGGGGCGACAGAGCGACGCAGTATTTT
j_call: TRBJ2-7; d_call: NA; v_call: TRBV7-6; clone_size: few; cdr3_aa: CARLSRQYF; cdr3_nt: TGTGCCCGACTTTCGAGGCAGTACTTC
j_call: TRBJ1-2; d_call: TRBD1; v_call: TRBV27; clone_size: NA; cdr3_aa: CASSIRQGGYGYTF; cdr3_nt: TGTGCCAGCAGTATCCGACAGGGTGGCTATGGCTACACCTTC
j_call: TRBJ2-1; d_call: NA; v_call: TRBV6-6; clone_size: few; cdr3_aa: CASSPSGPYNEQFF; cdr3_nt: TGTGCCAGCAGTCCCAGCGGTCCCTACAATGAGCAGTTCTTC
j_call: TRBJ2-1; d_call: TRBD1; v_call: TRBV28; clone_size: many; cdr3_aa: CASSAQQGIGDEQFF; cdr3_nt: TGTGCCAGCAGTGCCCAACAGGGGATTGGCGATGAGCAGTTCTTC
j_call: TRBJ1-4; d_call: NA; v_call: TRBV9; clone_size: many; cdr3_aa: CASSVDSQGEKLFF; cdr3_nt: TGTGCCAGCAGCGTAGATTCGCAGGGCGAAAAACTGTTTTTT
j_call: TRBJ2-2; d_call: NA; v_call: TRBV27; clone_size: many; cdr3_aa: CASSRVGGELFF; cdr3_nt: TGTGCCAGCAGTAGGGTGGGCGGGGAGCTGTTTTTT
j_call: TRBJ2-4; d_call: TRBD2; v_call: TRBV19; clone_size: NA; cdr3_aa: CASSMGGIQNIQYF; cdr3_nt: TGTGCCAGTAGTATGGGGGGGATCCAAAACATTCAGTACTTC
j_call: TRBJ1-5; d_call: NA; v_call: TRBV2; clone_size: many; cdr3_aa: CASSDAISSSQPQHF; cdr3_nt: TGTGCCAGCAGTGACGCAATTAGTTCTAGCCAGCCCCAGCATTTT
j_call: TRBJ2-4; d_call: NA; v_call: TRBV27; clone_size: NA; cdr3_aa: CASSLWGAGNIQYF; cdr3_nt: TGTGCCAGCAGTTTATGGGGGGCCGGAAACATTCAGTACTTC
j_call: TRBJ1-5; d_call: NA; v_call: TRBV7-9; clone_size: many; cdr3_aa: CASSSLAQPQHF; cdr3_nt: TGTGCCAGCAGCTCACTAGCGCAGCCCCAGCATTTT
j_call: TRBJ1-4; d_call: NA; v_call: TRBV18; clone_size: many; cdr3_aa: CASSPLGQFNEKLFF; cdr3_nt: TGTGCCAGCTCACCACTCGGACAGTTTAATGAAAAACTGTTTTTT
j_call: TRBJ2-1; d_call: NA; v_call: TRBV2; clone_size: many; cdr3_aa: CASSEGVEQFF; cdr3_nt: TGTGCCAGCAGTGAAGGGGTTGAGCAGTTCTTC
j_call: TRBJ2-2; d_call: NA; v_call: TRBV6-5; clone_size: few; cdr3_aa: CASSAGGAGELFF; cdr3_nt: TGTGCCAGCAGTGCTGGTGGGGCCGGGGAGCTGTTTTTT